This TCR beta chain was sequenced in a study of blood T cells in healthy people across ages. The CDR3 has 13 residues. The germline gives CDR1 DFQATT, CDR2 SNEGSKA (reference sequence). Trimming left V 3 bases short and J 5 bases short, with 13 bases between. This clonotype was counted only a few times. Its antigen remains unknown. Findings and limits, study-wide: Roughly linear declines in TCR beta diversity per million T cells occurred with age. The study could not conclusively compare naive and antigen-experienced cells, given its unsorted PBMCs.

The second PCR ran roughly 7 to 12 cycles with a sample-barcoded 5' primer and J-beta primers. MiXCR, applied by TCRdb to the 5' RACE reads, yields one record per CDR3 protein. The repertoire holds about 1.6 million distinct CDR3 sequences, 30% to 40% seen once, with 11% in the top ten. Every sample had a minimum of 6.5 million PBMCs isolated. The TCR sequence derives from a woman aged 25 to 39 in good health. The sequencing input was blood. J is TRBJ1-2 and V is TRBV20-1; D gene uncertain. CDR3 residues: CSARSREKYGYTF. The CDR3 nucleotides read TGCAGTGCTAGGAGCCGGGAAAAATATGGCTACACCTTC.